Reported below is one TCR beta chain. This record belongs to a study of blood T cell repertoires in COVID-19. Overall study: COVID-19 samples collected from the United States, Italy and Spain covered acute and convalescent phases.

Original processing notes: The authors estimated nucleated cell counts from reference gene primer amplification. Using immunoSEQ multiplex PCR, the repertoire was profiled, and TCRdb retains in-frame clones only, with some absent. V, J and clone size were drawn from that table, and D and trimming were deduced from the DNA. The sample includes fewer than 60,000 clones, 81% seen only once; the top ten take under 40%. This CDR3 is built from 14 residues. V lost 5 bases to trimming and J lost 9 bases; unmatched junction nucleotides: 8. CDR1 and CDR2 (germline): MNHEY, SVGEGT. Seattle enrolled patients during active infection and tracked them longitudinally.

The chain employs TRBV6-2 or TRBV6-3 and TRBJ2-1; 9 bases match TRBD2. This TCR was recovered from a man in his fifties or sixties with COVID-19, enrolled during active disease. The sample comprised peripheral blood. CDR3 amino acids: CASSVSGSKREQFF. CDR3 nucleotide sequence: TGTGCCAGCAGTGTTAGCGGGAGTAAGCGTGAGCAGTTCTTC.